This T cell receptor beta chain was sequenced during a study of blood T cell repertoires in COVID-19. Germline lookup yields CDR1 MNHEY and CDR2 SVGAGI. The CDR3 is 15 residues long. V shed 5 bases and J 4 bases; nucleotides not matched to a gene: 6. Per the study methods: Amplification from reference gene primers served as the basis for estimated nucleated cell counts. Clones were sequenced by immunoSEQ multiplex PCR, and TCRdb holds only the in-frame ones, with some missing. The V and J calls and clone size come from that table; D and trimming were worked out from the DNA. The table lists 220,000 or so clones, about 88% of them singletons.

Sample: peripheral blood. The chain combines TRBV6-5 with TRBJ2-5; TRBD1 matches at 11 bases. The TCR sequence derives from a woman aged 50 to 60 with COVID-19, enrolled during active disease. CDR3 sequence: CASSTRTGGVETQYF. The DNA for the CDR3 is TGTGCCAGCAGTACCCGGACAGGGGGCGTAGAGACCCAGTACTTC.